The 8 T cell receptor beta chains given below trace back to one sample, sequenced in a study of blood T cell repertoires in COVID-19. Assay: immunoSEQ multiplex PCR; the TCRdb copy retains only in-frame clones and omits some. The sample has 55,000 or so clones, approximately 90% seen once; the top ten hold more than 6%. The sequenced material came from peripheral blood. These receptor sequences come from a woman aged 55-69 years with COVID-19, enrolled during active disease.

The chain joins TRBV9 to TRBJ2-1; 10 positions agree with TRBD2. CDR1 is SGDLS, CDR2 YYNGEE, per germline. The CDR3 contains 17 residues. Trimming at V came to 0 bases and at J to 9 bases, leaving 12 bases not matched to a gene. The CDR3 DNA is TGTGCCAGCAGCGTAGGAGGTGGTGGCCTAGCGGGAGCTGAGCAGTTCTTC. Translating gives CASSVGGGGLAGAEQFF.

This clone is a singleton in its sample. The V gene is TRBV5-1, the J gene TRBJ2-7; 7 bases match TRBD1. CDR3 length: 15 residues. V shed 0 bases and J 4 bases; nucleotides not matched to a gene: 7. Germline V CDR1 and CDR2: SGHRS, YFSETQ. The CDR3 protein is CASSLAWTGVYEQYF. DNA for the CDR3: TGCGCCAGCAGCTTGGCATGGACAGGCGTATACGAGCAGTACTTC. Full variable domain (outside the CDR3, taken from reference TRBV5-1 and TRBJ2-7): KAGVTQTPRYLIKTRGQQVTLSCSPISGHRSVSWYQQTPGQGLQFLFEYFSETQRNKGNFPGRFSGRQFSNSRSEMNVSTLELGDSALYLCASSLAWTGVYEQYFGPGTRLTVT.

A word on this clone: Other DNA sequences within the sample encode an identical CDR3. The V gene is TRBV7-3, the J gene TRBJ2-7; 7 bases align to TRBD2. Germline trimming cut 1 base from V and 5 bases from J; bases unmatched to any gene: 2. The CDR3 extends over 13 amino acids. Looked up from germline, CDR1 is SGHTA and CDR2 is FQGTGA. The CDR3 coding sequence is TGTGCCAGCAGCTTAAGGGGGAGGGACGAGCAGTACTTC. Protein: CASSLRGRDEQYF.

This rearrangement joins TRBV4-2 to TRBJ2-1, with 11 nucleotides matching TRBD2. V was clipped by 3 bases and J by 0 bases; unmatched bases: 10. The CDR3 length is 19 residues. CDR1 is LGHNA and CDR2 is YNFKEQ in the germline V gene. The CDR3 loop is CASSQSGLAGSSSYNEQFF. The CDR3 DNA follows: TGTGCCAGCAGCCAGTCCGGACTAGCGGGTTCAAGCTCCTACAATGAGCAGTTCTTC.

The table lists this clone with a few counts. The genes are TRBV10-3 and TRBJ2-7; 7 nucleotides agree with TRBD2. This CDR3 comprises 15 residues. V lost 6 bases and J lost 4; bases outside the gene matches: 12. Germline CDR1 ENHRY, CDR2 SYGVKD. The CDR3 nucleotides read TGTGCCATCAGCCCTGGAGTAGCGGGTAGTTACGAGCAGTACTTC. This sequence encodes CAISPGVAGSYEQYF.

About this clone itself: Other DNA variants within this sample encode the same CDR3. The chain is built from TRBV7-9 and TRBJ1-4; 8 bases are a match to TRBD1. The CDR3 is 14 amino acids. Germline CDR1 reads SEHNR; CDR2 reads FQNEAQ (reference sequence). Germline trimming cut 1 base from V and 5 bases from J; bases unmatched to any gene: 0. This CDR3 is CASSLDRGNEKLFF. DNA of the CDR3: TGTGCCAGCAGCTTAGACAGGGGGAATGAAAAACTGTTTTTT.

This clone was seen only a few times. The V and J genes are TRBV28 and TRBJ1-1, with D uncertain. Trimming shortened V by 5 bases and J by 1 base, and 8 bases separated the two germline ends. Looked up from germline, CDR1 is MDHEN and CDR2 is SYDVKM. This CDR3 has 13 residues. CDR3 DNA sequence: TGTGCCAGCAGTATACCACAGAACACTGAAGCTTTCTTT. It is translated as CASSIPQNTEAFF.

This chain connects TRBV4-1 to TRBJ1-6, with TRBD1 as a possible D gene (6 bases). Germline loops: CDR1 MGHRA, CDR2 YSYEKL. CDR3 size: 15 residues. The V and J ends lost 4 bases and 7 bases respectively, with 14 bases between them. The DNA for the CDR3 is TGCGCCAGCAGCCGACAACAGGGCCGAAATTCACCCCTCCACTTT. This translates into CASSRQQGRNSPLHF.